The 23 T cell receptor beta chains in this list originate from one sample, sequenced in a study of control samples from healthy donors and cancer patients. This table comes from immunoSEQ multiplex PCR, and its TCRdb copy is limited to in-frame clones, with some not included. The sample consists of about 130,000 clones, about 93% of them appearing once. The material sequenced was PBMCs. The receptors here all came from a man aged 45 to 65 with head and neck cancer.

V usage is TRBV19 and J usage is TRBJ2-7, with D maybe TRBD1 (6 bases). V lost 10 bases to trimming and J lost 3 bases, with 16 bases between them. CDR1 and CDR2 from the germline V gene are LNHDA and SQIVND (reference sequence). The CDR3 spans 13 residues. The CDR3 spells CATNRARGYEQYF. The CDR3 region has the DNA TGTGCCACGAACAGGGCACGGGGCTACGAGCAGTACTTC. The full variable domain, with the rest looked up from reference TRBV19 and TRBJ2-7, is DGGITQSPKYLFRKEGQNVTLSCEQNLNHDAMYWYRQDPGQGLRLIYYSQIVNDFQKGDIAEGYSVSREKKESFPLTVTSAQKNPTAFYLCATNRARGYEQYFGPGTRLTVT.

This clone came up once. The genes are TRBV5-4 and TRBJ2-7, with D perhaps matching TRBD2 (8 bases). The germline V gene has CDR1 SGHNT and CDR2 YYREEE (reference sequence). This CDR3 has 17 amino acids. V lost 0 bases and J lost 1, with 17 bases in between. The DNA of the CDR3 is TGTGCCAGCAGCTTGGCCTCGGGGGGGACAGTTTCCTACGAGCAGTACTTC. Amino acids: CASSLASGGTVSYEQYF.

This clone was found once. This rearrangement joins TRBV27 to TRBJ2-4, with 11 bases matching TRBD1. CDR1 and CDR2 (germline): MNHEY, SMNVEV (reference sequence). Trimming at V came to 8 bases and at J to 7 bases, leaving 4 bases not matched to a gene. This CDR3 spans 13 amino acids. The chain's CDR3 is CASGGTGGNIQYF. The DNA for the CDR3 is TGTGCCAGCGGGGGGACAGGGGGGAACATTCAGTACTTC.

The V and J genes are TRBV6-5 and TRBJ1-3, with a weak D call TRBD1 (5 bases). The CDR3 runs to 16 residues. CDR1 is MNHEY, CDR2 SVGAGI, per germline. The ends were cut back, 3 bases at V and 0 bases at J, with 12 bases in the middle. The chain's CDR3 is CASSYSPGTSGNTIYF. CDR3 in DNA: TGTGCCAGCAGTTATTCCCCCGGGACCTCTGGAAACACCATATATTTT.

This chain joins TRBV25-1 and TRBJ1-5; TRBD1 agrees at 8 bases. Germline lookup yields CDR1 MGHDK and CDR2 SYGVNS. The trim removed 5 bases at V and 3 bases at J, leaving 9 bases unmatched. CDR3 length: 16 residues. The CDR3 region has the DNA TGTGCCAGCAGTCCAAGGACAGGGCCCCCCAATCAGCCCCAGCATTTT. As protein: CASSPRTGPPNQPQHF.

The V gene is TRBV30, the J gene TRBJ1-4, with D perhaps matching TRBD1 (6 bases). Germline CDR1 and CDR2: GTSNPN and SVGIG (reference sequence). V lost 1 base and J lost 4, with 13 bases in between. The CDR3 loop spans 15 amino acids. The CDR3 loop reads CAWSAPGVGNEKLFF. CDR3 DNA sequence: TGTGCCTGGAGTGCCCCAGGGGTGGGTAATGAAAAACTGTTTTTT.

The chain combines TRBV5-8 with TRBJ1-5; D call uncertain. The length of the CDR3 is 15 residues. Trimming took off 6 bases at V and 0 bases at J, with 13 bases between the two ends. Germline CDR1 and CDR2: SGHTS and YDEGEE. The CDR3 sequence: CASTQDVYSNQPQHF. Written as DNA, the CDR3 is TGTGCCAGCACCCAGGACGTATATAGCAATCAGCCCCAGCATTTT.

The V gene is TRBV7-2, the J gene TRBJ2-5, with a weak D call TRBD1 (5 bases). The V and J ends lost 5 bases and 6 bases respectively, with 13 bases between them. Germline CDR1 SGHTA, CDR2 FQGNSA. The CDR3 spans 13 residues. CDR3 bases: TGTGCCAGCAGCCTCCCCAGGGCCAAGACCCAGTACTTC. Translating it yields CASSLPRAKTQYF. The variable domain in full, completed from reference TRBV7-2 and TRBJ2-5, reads GAGVSQSPSNKVTEKGKDVELRCDPISGHTALYWYRQSLGQGLEFLIYFQGNSAPDKSGLPSDRFSAERTGGSVSTLTIQRTQQEDSAVYLCASSLPRAKTQYFGPGTRLLVL.

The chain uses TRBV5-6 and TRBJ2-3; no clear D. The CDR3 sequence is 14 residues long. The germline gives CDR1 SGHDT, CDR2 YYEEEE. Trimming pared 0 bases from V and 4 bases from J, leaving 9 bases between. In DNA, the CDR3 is TGTGCCAGCAGCTTGGGGCTGGGCGCAGATACGCAGTATTTT. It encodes CASSLGLGADTQYF.

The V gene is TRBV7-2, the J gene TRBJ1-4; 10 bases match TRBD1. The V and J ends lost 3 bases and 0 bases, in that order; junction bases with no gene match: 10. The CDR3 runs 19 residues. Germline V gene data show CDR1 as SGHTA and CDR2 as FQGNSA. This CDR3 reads CASSFRGTGVGATNEKLFF. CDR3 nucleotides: TGTGCCAGCAGCTTTCGTGGGACAGGGGTGGGGGCAACTAATGAAAAACTGTTTTTT.

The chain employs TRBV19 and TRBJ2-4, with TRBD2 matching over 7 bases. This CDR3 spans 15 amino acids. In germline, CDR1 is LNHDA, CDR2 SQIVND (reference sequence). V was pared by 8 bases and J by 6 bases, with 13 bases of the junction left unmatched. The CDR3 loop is CASSTRGLPSNIQYF. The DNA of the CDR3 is TGTGCCAGTTCCACTAGGGGACTACCTTCAAACATTCAGTACTTC.

The CDR3 sequence: CASSFRGESEAFF. The CDR3 nucleotides are TGTGCCAGCAGCTTTCGAGGGGAATCTGAAGCTTTCTTT. This sequence joins TRBV7-3 and TRBJ1-1, with a possible D match to TRBD1 (5 bases). V shed 3 bases and J shed 6 bases, with 11 bases lying between them. Germline V lookup: CDR1 SGHTA, CDR2 FQGTGA. This CDR3 spans 13 amino acids.

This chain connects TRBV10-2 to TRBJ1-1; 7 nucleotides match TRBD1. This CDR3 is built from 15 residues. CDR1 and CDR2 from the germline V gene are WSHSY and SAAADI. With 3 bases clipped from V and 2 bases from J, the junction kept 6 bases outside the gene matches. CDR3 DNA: TGCGCCAGCAGTGATCCAGGGACAGTTAACACTGAAGCTTTCTTT. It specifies CASSDPGTVNTEAFF.

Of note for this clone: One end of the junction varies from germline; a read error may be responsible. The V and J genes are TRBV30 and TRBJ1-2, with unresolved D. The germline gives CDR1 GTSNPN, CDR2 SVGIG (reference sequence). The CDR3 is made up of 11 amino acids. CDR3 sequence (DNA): TGTGCCGGGAGGAGGAGCTATGGCTACACCTTC. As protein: CAGRRSYGYTF.

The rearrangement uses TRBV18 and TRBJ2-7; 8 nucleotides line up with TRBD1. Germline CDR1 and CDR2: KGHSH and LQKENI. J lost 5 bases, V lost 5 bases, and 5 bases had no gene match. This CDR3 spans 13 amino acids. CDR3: CASSGQGFDEQYF. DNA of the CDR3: TGTGCCAGCTCAGGACAGGGTTTCGACGAGCAGTACTTC.

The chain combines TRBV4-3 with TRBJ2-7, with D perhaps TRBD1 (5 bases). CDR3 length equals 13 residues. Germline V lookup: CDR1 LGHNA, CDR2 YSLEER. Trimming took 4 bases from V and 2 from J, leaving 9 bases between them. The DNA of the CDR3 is TGCGCCAGCAGCCGAGACAGAGCCTACGAGCAGTACTTC. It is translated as CASSRDRAYEQYF.

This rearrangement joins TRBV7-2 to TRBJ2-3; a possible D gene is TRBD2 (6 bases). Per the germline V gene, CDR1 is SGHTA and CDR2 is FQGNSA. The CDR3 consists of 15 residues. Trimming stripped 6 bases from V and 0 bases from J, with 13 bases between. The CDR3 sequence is CASRYPGLSTDTQYF. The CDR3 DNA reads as TGTGCCAGCAGGTATCCGGGACTCAGCACAGATACGCAGTATTTT. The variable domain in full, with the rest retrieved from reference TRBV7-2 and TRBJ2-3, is GAGVSQSPSNKVTEKGKDVELRCDPISGHTALYWYRQSLGQGLEFLIYFQGNSAPDKSGLPSDRFSAERTGGSVSTLTIQRTQQEDSAVYLCASRYPGLSTDTQYFGPGTRLTVL.

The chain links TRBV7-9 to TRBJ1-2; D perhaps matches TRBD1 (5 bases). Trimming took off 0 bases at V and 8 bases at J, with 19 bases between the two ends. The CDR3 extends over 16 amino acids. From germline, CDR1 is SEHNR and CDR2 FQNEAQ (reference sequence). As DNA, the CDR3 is TGTGCCAGCAGCTTAGCAGGGACCAGCACTGCGGGGGGCTACACCTTC. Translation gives CASSLAGTSTAGGYTF.

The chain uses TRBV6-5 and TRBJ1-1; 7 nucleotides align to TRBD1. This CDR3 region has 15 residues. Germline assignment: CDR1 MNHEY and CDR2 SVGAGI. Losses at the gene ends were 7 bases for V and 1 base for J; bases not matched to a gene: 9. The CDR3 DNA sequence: TGTGCCAGCAACAGCCAACAGGGGCCGAACACTGAAGCTTTCTTT. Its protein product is CASNSQQGPNTEAFF.

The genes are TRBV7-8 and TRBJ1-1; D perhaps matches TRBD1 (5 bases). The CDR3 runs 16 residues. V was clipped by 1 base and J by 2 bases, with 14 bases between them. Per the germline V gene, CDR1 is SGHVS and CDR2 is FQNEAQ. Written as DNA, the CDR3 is TGTGCCAGCAGCTTAGAACAGGTGGGCATCAACACTGAAGCTTTCTTT. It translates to CASSLEQVGINTEAFF.

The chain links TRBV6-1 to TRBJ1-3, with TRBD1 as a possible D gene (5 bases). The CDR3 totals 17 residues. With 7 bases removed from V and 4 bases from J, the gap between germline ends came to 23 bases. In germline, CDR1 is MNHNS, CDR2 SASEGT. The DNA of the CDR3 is TGTGCCAGCAATGATAGAGGGAAGGGGATATACGGAAACACCATATATTTT. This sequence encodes CASNDRGKGIYGNTIYF.

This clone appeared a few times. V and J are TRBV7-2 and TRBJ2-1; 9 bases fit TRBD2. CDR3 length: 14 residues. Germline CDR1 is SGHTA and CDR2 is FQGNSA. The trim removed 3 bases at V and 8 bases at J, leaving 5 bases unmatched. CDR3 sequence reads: CASSLPGLAYEQFF. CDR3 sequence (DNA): TGTGCCAGCAGCTTGCCGGGACTAGCCTATGAGCAGTTCTTC.

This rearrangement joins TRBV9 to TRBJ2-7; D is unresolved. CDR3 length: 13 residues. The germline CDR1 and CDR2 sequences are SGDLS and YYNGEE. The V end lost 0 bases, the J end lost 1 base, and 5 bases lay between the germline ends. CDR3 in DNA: TGTGCCAGCAGCGTAGAAGAGTCCTACGAGCAGTACTTC. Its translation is CASSVEESYEQYF.